The clone carrying this TCR beta chain appeared once. The data derive from a study of T cell changes during pregnancy in multiple sclerosis. CDR3 length: 16 amino acids. Germline V gives CDR1 LNHDA, CDR2 SQIVND (reference sequence). V shed 6 bases and J 10 bases; nucleotides not matched to a gene: 15. Assay used: immunoSEQ multiplex PCR; TCRdb lists only in-frame clones, some missing. The table has about 50,000 clones, around 90% seen once; the top ten hold under 9.5%. The starting material was CD8+ T cells from peripheral blood mononuclear cells, obtained after pregnancy. The receptor's source is a female donor with multiple sclerosis, enrolled in a pregnancy study. V gene TRBV19 combines with J gene TRBJ2-1; 10 bases are a match to TRBD1. CDR3 region: CASSPHRDRGFREQFF. CDR3 nucleotides: TGTGCCAGTAGCCCTCACCGGGACAGGGGATTCAGAGAGCAGTTCTTC.